These 23 T cell receptor beta chains came from one sample sequenced in a study of somatic mutations in cytotoxic T cells in rheumatoid arthritis. Data came from immunoSEQ multiplex PCR; TCRdb stores just in-frame clones and leaves some out. The top ten clones hold 9.9% of a sample with 23,000 or so clones, 70% to 80% of them seen once. The sequencing sample was made of CD8+ T cells sorted from blood. These receptors all come from a woman aged 18-29 years in good health.

J is TRBJ2-1 and V is TRBV29-1; D may be TRBD2 (5 bases). Germline CDR1 SQVTM, CDR2 ANQGSEA. V lost 0 bases, J lost 6 bases, and 9 bases lay in between. CDR3 length: 13 amino acids. The chain's CDR3 is CSVEERAINEQFF. The CDR3 bases are TGCAGCGTTGAAGAGAGGGCCATCAATGAGCAGTTCTTC.

The CDR3, as DNA: TGTGCCACCAGCAGTGACGGGACTCAGGGGGAGACCCAGTACTTC. Protein: CATSSDGTQGETQYF. The chain has TRBV15 and TRBJ2-5; the D call may be TRBD1 or TRBD2 (6 bases each). V was cut by 3 bases and J by 5 bases, with 16 bases left in between. CDR3 length: 15 residues. The germline V gene encodes CDR1 LNHNV and CDR2 YYDKDF (reference sequence).

Details on this clone: This CDR3 is also generated by other DNA sequences in the sample. The chain joins TRBV2 to TRBJ1-4, with D possibly being TRBD1 (5 bases). V lost 6 bases to trimming and J lost 8 bases, with 7 bases between them. This CDR3 region has 11 residues. Germline values: CDR1 SNHLY, CDR2 FYNNEI. The CDR3 region has the DNA TGTGCCAGCAGGGGGGGGGAAAAACTGTTTTTT. It specifies CASRGGEKLFF.

J is TRBJ1-2 and V is TRBV4-1; the D gene is possibly TRBD1 (5 bases). The CDR3 contains 13 residues. CDR1 is MGHRA and CDR2 is YSYEKL in the germline V gene. Deletions cut 1 base from V and 8 bases from J, with 11 bases between. In nucleotides, the CDR3 is TGCGCCAGCAGCCAAGGGGACCTTAGAGGCTACACCTTC. Translation: CASSQGDLRGYTF.

The chain links TRBV30 to TRBJ1-2; D call uncertain. V lost 4 bases and J 4 bases, leaving 13 bases between the germline ends. The CDR3 extends over 13 amino acids. Germline lookup yields CDR1 GTSNPN and CDR2 SVGIG (reference sequence). In DNA, the CDR3 is TGTGCCTGGAAAGAGGGAGCCGGCTATGGCTACACCTTC. Translation: CAWKEGAGYGYTF.

J is TRBJ1-1 and V is TRBV5-6, with TRBD1 identical over 8 bases. Unmatched junction bases numbered 6, after V lost 6 bases and J lost 2 bases. CDR1 and CDR2 (germline): SGHDT, YYEEEE. The length of the CDR3 is 14 residues. As DNA, the CDR3 is TGTGCCAGCACACGGGCAGGGGGCAACACTGAAGCTTTCTTT. Its protein is CASTRAGGNTEAFF.

The CDR3 protein is CASSVFSISNEQFF. CDR3 sequence (DNA): TGTGCCAGCAGCGTTTTCTCCATCAGCAATGAGCAGTTCTTC. J is TRBJ2-1 and V is TRBV7-8; no clear D. Per germline, CDR1 SGHVS and CDR2 FQNEAQ. The length of the CDR3 is 14 residues. V lost 5 bases and J lost 6, with 14 bases in between.

The chain links TRBV6-1 to TRBJ1-2, with a possible D match to TRBD1 (6 bases). This CDR3 contains 14 residues. CDR1 and CDR2 (germline): MNHNS, SASEGT. V lost 7 bases to trimming and J lost 3 bases, with 15 bases between them. CDR3 in amino acids: CASIFGQRDYGYTF. For the CDR3, the DNA is TGTGCCAGCATCTTCGGACAGAGAGACTATGGCTACACCTTC.

This chain connects TRBV13 to TRBJ2-2; 7 bases agree with TRBD2. Looked up from germline, CDR1 is PRHDT and CDR2 is FYEKMQ (reference sequence). This CDR3 contains 17 residues. V was pared by 5 bases and J by 0 bases, with 9 bases of the junction left unmatched. CDR3 nucleotides: TGTGCCAGCAGCGGTTATAAGCGGGGAGCGAACACCGGGGAGCTGTTTTTT. Encoded protein: CASSGYKRGANTGELFF.

This clone was seen only once. The rearrangement links TRBV13 to TRBJ2-3; perhaps TRBD1 as D (6 bases). Germline V CDR1 and CDR2: PRHDT, FYEKMQ (reference sequence). This CDR3 comprises 13 residues. V dropped 5 bases and J dropped 9 bases, with 15 bases sitting between them. CDR3 in DNA: TGTGCCAGCAGCCTTACAGGGATTGGGACGCAGTATTTT. This sequence encodes CASSLTGIGTQYF.

The chain couples TRBV9 to TRBJ2-2; no clear D gene. Per the germline V gene, CDR1 is SGDLS and CDR2 is YYNGEE. Trimming cost V 3 bases and J 4 bases, with 7 bases left between them. The CDR3 consists of 13 residues. CDR3 in amino acids: CASSADGTGELFF. The DNA for the CDR3 is TGTGCCAGCAGCGCCGACGGCACCGGGGAGCTGTTTTTT. Looking up the rest from reference TRBV9 and TRBJ2-2 gives the full variable domain: DSGVTQTPKHLITATGQRVTLRCSPRSGDLSVYWYQQSLDQGLQFLIQYYNGEERAKGNILERFSAQQFPDLHSELNLSSLELGDSALYFCASSADGTGELFFGEGSRLTVL.

The chain links TRBV9 to TRBJ1-6; perhaps TRBD1 as D (5 bases). Germline CDR1 and CDR2: SGDLS and YYNGEE. Between the trimmed V and J ends, which lost 3 bases and 11 bases, there was a span of 15 bases. CDR3 length: 14 amino acids. The CDR3 sequence: CASSADSSETPLHF. CDR3 nucleotides: TGTGCCAGCAGCGCCGACAGTTCTGAGACACCCCTCCACTTT.

The V call is TRBV15, the J call TRBJ2-4, with D maybe TRBD2 (5 bases). Germline CDR1 is LNHNV and CDR2 is YYDKDF (reference sequence). The CDR3 sequence is 16 residues long. V shed 0 bases and J shed 5 bases, with 14 bases lying between them. Here the CDR3 reads CATSRDRGKGQNIQYF. Here the CDR3 DNA reads TGTGCCACCAGCAGAGATCGAGGGAAAGGACAAAACATTCAGTACTTC.

This clone was observed a handful of times. The CDR3 spells CASSWDSGPNQPQHF. CDR3 DNA sequence: TGTGCCAGCAGTTGGGACAGCGGACCCAATCAGCCCCAGCATTTT. The V call is TRBV2, the J call TRBJ1-5, with 7 nucleotides matching TRBD1. V gave up 5 bases and J gave up 3 bases; unmatched junction bases: 7. Germline-derived CDR1 and CDR2 are SNHLY and FYNNEI. The CDR3 consists of 15 residues.

This clone turned up a few times. The chain employs TRBV9 and TRBJ2-3, with D perhaps assigned TRBD1 or TRBD2 (5 bases each). From germline, CDR1 is SGDLS and CDR2 YYNGEE. The CDR3 is 14 residues long. V lost 0 bases to trimming and J lost 2 bases, with 7 bases between them. The CDR3 DNA sequence: TGTGCCAGCAGCGTAGGGGGGACCACAGATACGCAGTATTTT. Translating it yields CASSVGGTTDTQYF.

CDR3: CAWSSGAGANVLTF. The CDR3 bases are TGTGCCTGGAGTTCAGGGGCCGGGGCCAACGTCCTGACTTTC. The rearrangement uses TRBV30 and TRBJ2-6, with D maybe TRBD1 (6 bases). V shed 2 bases and J shed 4 bases, with 9 bases lying between them. CDR1 is GTSNPN, CDR2 SVGIG, per germline (reference sequence). The CDR3 runs to 14 residues.

The gene calls are TRBV4-1 and TRBJ2-1, with 7 bases lining up with TRBD2. V lost 1 base, J lost 10 bases, and 7 bases stayed unmatched. The CDR3 has 14 residues. The germline gives CDR1 MGHRA, CDR2 YSYEKL. CDR3 sequence: CASSQGGGVAEQFF. In DNA, the CDR3 is TGCGCCAGCAGCCAAGGGGGAGGGGTAGCGGAGCAGTTCTTC.

This clone was seen more than once but under ten times. This rearrangement joins TRBV6-5 to TRBJ2-7, with TRBD2 as a possible D gene (6 bases). Germline V gives CDR1 MNHEY, CDR2 SVGAGI. The CDR3 has 13 residues. Trimming cost V 5 bases and J 1 base, with 9 bases left between them. CDR3 sequence reads: CASSATSSYEQYF. The CDR3, as DNA: TGTGCCAGCAGTGCGACTAGTTCCTACGAGCAGTACTTC.

This chain links TRBV4-1 with TRBJ2-2; D remains unclear. V was trimmed by 0 bases and J by 2 bases, leaving 28 bases between them. CDR1 is MGHRA, CDR2 YSYEKL, per germline. The CDR3 has 22 amino acids. CDR3 residues: CASSQDGRIGSTINTNTGELFF. In DNA, the CDR3 is TGCGCCAGCAGCCAAGATGGGCGGATCGGGTCCACTATCAATACAAACACCGGGGAGCTGTTTTTT.

In this sample, this clone turned up a few times. V and J are TRBV7-3 and TRBJ2-1; the D is unclear. The CDR3 sequence is 15 residues long. CDR1 and CDR2 from the germline V gene are SGHTA and FQGTGA. The V gene lost 2 bases and the J gene lost 0 bases, with 8 bases spanning the gap. The CDR3: CASSLSPSSYNEQFF. CDR3 coding DNA: TGTGCCAGCAGCTTATCCCCTAGCTCCTACAATGAGCAGTTCTTC. Filled out from reference TRBV7-3 and TRBJ2-1, the complete variable domain reads GAGVSQTPSNKVTEKGKYVELRCDPISGHTALYWYRQSLGQGPEFLIYFQGTGAADDSGLPNDRFFAVRPEGSVSTLKIQRTERGDSAVYLCASSLSPSSYNEQFFGPGTRLTVL.

This clone has only one observation. V is TRBV4-1 and J is TRBJ1-2; no definite D call. This CDR3 comprises 15 residues. V was cut by 0 bases and J by 0 bases, with 8 bases left in between. Germline values: CDR1 MGHRA, CDR2 YSYEKL. The CDR3 sequence is CASSQDLPANYGYTF. CDR3 DNA: TGCGCCAGCAGCCAAGATCTTCCAGCTAACTATGGCTACACCTTC.

This rearrangement joins TRBV27 to TRBJ1-2; a weak D match, TRBD1 (6 bases). The V end lost 8 bases, the J end lost 4 bases, and 23 bases lay between the germline ends. The CDR3 consists of 16 residues. Germline V lookup: CDR1 MNHEY, CDR2 SMNVEV (reference sequence). CDR3 DNA: TGTGCCAGCCGAGACAGGTTCGGCGAACACTCCTATGGCTACACCTTC. This gives the protein CASRDRFGEHSYGYTF.

This chain uses TRBV6-1 with TRBJ1-1; D call uncertain. V was pared by 3 bases and J by 4 bases, with 15 bases between. The CDR3 spans 15 residues. Looked up from germline, CDR1 is MNHNS and CDR2 is SASEGT. The DNA for the CDR3 is TGTGCCAGCAGTGAGGCGGGTTGGTCCGGCACTGAAGCTTTCTTT. It translates to CASSEAGWSGTEAFF.